These 7 T cell receptor beta chains were all obtained from the same sample, sequenced in a study of blood T cell repertoires in COVID-19. The repertoire was sequenced with immunoSEQ multiplex PCR; TCRdb's copy has only in-frame clones and lacks some. The sample has 200,000 to 250,000 clones; around 87% are singletons. The material sequenced was peripheral blood. Receptors were obtained from a woman in her 70s with active or convalescent COVID-19.

V and J are TRBV7-9 and TRBJ2-7; D gene uncertain. Looked up from germline, CDR1 is SEHNR and CDR2 is FQNEAQ (reference sequence). This CDR3 is built from 11 residues. V lost 5 bases and J 4 bases, leaving 6 bases between the germline ends. CDR3 in amino acids: CASSLPYEQYF. CDR3 nucleotides: TGTGCCAGCAGCCTCCCTTACGAGCAGTACTTC.

The gene calls are TRBV29-1 and TRBJ2-6; D possibly corresponds to TRBD1 (5 bases). The CDR3 runs 13 residues. V was pared by 6 bases and J by 0 bases, with 6 bases between. Per the germline V gene, CDR1 is SQVTM and CDR2 is ANQGSEA. In DNA form, the CDR3 reads TGCAGCGTCGACAGCTCTGGGGCCAACGTCCTGACTTTC. Amino acids: CSVDSSGANVLTF.

The rearrangement links TRBV2 to TRBJ2-6, with TRBD1 matching 7 bases. The CDR3 extends over 17 amino acids. The ends lost 7 bases at V and 0 bases at J; junction bases unmatched: 9. Germline CDR1 and CDR2: SNHLY and FYNNEI. The DNA of the CDR3 is TGTGCCAGCAAAGGGGTGGACAGGCGCTCTGGGGCCAACGTCCTGACTTTC. This gives the protein CASKGVDRRSGANVLTF.

The V and J genes are TRBV6-1 and TRBJ2-7; D is possibly TRBD1 (6 bases). The V gene lost 2 bases and the J gene lost 3 bases, with 14 bases spanning the gap. Germline CDR1 and CDR2: MNHNS and SASEGT. CDR3 length: 15 amino acids. The CDR3 protein is CASSEPRDTVYEQYF. The CDR3 DNA sequence: TGTGCCAGCAGTGAACCCCGGGACACCGTCTACGAGCAGTACTTC.

The rearrangement joins TRBV5-1 to TRBJ1-1; the match to TRBD1 covers 9 bases. Germline V gives CDR1 SGHRS, CDR2 YFSETQ. This CDR3 region has 13 residues. V lost 4 bases and J lost 13; bases outside the gene matches: 11. The CDR3 region has the DNA TGCGCCAGCAGCCTTCGGGAGCGGGACAGGGTTTTCTTT. Its protein product is CASSLRERDRVFF.

The chain joins TRBV7-2 to TRBJ1-1; D might be TRBD1 (5 bases). V was cut by 1 base and J by 1 base, with 10 bases left in between. The CDR3 spans 15 residues. Germline V gives CDR1 SGHTA, CDR2 FQGNSA. CDR3 amino acids: CASSLESRENTEAFF. DNA of the CDR3: TGTGCCAGCAGCTTAGAGAGCAGGGAGAACACTGAAGCTTTCTTT.

This clone was seen more than once but under ten times. V gene TRBV10-2 combines with J gene TRBJ1-1, with 8 positions matching TRBD1. The CDR3 is 14 amino acids. Germline CDR1 WSHSY, CDR2 SAAADI. The V segment lost 8 bases and the J segment 5 bases; nucleotides outside the gene matches: 10. The DNA for the CDR3 is TGCGCCAGCCAAATACAGGGGGGAAAGACTGAAGCTTTCTTT. Its translation: CASQIQGGKTEAFF.